This T cell receptor beta chain stems from a study of T cell responses to AZD1222 COVID-19 vaccine. Study details: Second-dose recipients at about 4 or about 12 weeks were treated as one pooled group.

The data were produced by immunoSEQ multiplex PCR, yet TCRdb's version contains in-frame clones alone and is incomplete. The data hold about 59,000 clones, with more than 65% observed a single time. To note about this clone: Its antigen is not identified.

Study findings and constraints: The reported proportion of spike-specific TCRs targeting unmutated variant regions was nearly half. Spike-specific TCR breadth and depth rose after two AZD1222 doses.

The input for sequencing was peripheral blood, taken on day 0 of AZD1222 vaccination. The TCR sequence derives from an adult in good health.

The CDR3 reads CASSQGGIYGYTF. For the CDR3, the DNA is TGTGCCAGCAGTCAGGGGGGGATCTATGGCTACACCTTC. The gene calls are TRBV6-5 and TRBJ1-2; 7 bases are shared with TRBD1. CDR1 and CDR2 from the germline V gene are MNHEY and SVGAGI. V lost 5 bases to trimming and J lost 4 bases; unmatched junction nucleotides: 4. The CDR3 sequence is 13 residues long.